The rows below give T cell receptor beta chains drawn from one sample of a study of Ad26.COV2.S vaccination and SARS-CoV-2 variants. Method: immunoSEQ multiplex PCR; TCRdb's copy keeps in-frame clones and lacks some. This sample has some 350,000 clones, with approximately 90% found just once. The sequences come from peripheral blood, collected after recovery from COVID-19. Receptor source: a human donor who had recovered from COVID-19. CDR3s include the opening cysteine and the closing phenylalanine or tryptophan. A D gene is named only where the DNA matches it firmly. Expanded clones get a size class; other rows say once, few or many, or leave the size out.

D: .
J: TRBJ2-3
V: TRBV5-5
size: .
DNA: TGTGCCAGCAGCTTGGTCCTAACAGATACGCAGTATTTT
CDR3: CASSLVLTDTQYF

D: TRBD1
J: TRBJ1-5
V: TRBV27
size: .
DNA: TGTGCCAGCAGTTATCGACAGGGGGCGGAGGTCGGGTCCCAGCATTTT
CDR3: CASSYRQGAEVGSQHF

D: TRBD2
J: TRBJ2-1
V: TRBV5-4
size: .
DNA: TGTGCCAGCAGCTTGGGGCCCCGGGGGGGGGATAGATTAGTCAATGAGCAGTTCTTC
CDR3: CASSLGPRGGDRLVNEQFF

D: .
J: TRBJ2-1
V: TRBV6-1
size: .
DNA: TGTGCCAGCAGTGAAGGAACCGAGCAGTTCTTC
CDR3: CASSEGTEQFF

D: TRBD1
J: TRBJ2-1
V: TRBV28
size: .
DNA: TGTGCCAGCAGCTCCCGCCGGACAGGGGTCCATGAGCAGTTCTTC
CDR3: CASSSRRTGVHEQFF

D: TRBD2
J: TRBJ2-1
V: TRBV19
size: .
DNA: TGTGCCAGTAGTATAAGGGGAGTAGCGGGGTCCTACAATGAGCAGTTCTTC
CDR3: CASSIRGVAGSYNEQFF

D: TRBD2
J: TRBJ2-1
V: TRBV29-1
size: .
DNA: TGCAGCACCCGCAGGGAGGGCAATGAGCAGTTCTTC
CDR3: CSTRREGNEQFF

D: TRBD1
J: TRBJ1-2
V: TRBV27
size: .
DNA: TGTGCCAGCAGCCGACAGGGGGTCTCCGAGCAAACTTATGGCTACACCTTC
CDR3: CASSRQGVSEQTYGYTF

D: .
J: TRBJ2-5
V: TRBV5-1
size: .
DNA: TGCGCCAGCAGCCCAACAGGGTTGAGGGAGACCCAGTACTTC
CDR3: CASSPTGLRETQYF

D: .
J: TRBJ1-2
V: TRBV6-6
size: .
DNA: TGTGCCAGCAGGGCTAACTATGGCTACACCTTC
CDR3: CASRANYGYTF

D: .
J: TRBJ1-2
V: TRBV6-6
size: .
DNA: TGTGCCAGCAGTTGGGACTTAGGCGGGGGGAGCGGCTACACCTTC
CDR3: CASSWDLGGGSGYTF

D: .
J: TRBJ1-1
V: TRBV7-9
size: .
DNA: TGTGCCAGCAGCTTAGTCGGGCGTGAAGCTTTCTTT
CDR3: CASSLVGREAFF

D: TRBD1
J: TRBJ1-1
V: TRBV7-9
size: .
DNA: TGTGCCAGCAGCTTGGTCGGGACAGGGAACACTGAAGCTTTCTTT
CDR3: CASSLVGTGNTEAFF

D: TRBD2
J: TRBJ2-2
V: TRBV7-2
size: .
DNA: TGTGCCAGCAGCTCCGGAGGGACTAGCGGGGCACTAGGGGAGCTGTTTTTT
CDR3: CASSSGGTSGALGELFF

D: .
J: TRBJ1-2
V: TRBV15
size: .
DNA: TGTGCCACCAGCAGAGACCTTTTGGGGGCCGGCTATGGCTACACCTTC
CDR3: CATSRDLLGAGYGYTF

D: .
J: TRBJ1-2
V: TRBV7-8
size: .
DNA: TGTGCCAGCAGCTTAGGGGGGCCGGCATCCGATGGCTACACCTTC
CDR3: CASSLGGPASDGYTF

D: .
J: TRBJ1-1
V: TRBV7-2
size: .
DNA: TGTGCCAGCAGCTTCAACAGGGACCGCACTGAAGCTTTCTTT
CDR3: CASSFNRDRTEAFF

D: .
J: TRBJ1-1
V: TRBV5-6
size: .
DNA: TGTGCCAGCAGCTTGGAGTACACTGAAGCTTTCTTT
CDR3: CASSLEYTEAFF

D: .
J: TRBJ2-7
V: TRBV6-2/TRBV6-3
size: .
DNA: TGTGCCAGCAGTTGGCGCGGGGAACACGAGCAGTACTTC
CDR3: CASSWRGEHEQYF

D: TRBD1
J: TRBJ2-6
V: TRBV7-9
size: once
DNA: TGTGCCAGCAGCGGGACAGGGGCTGGGGCCAACGTCCTGACTTTC
CDR3: CASSGTGAGANVLTF

D: .
J: TRBJ2-7
V: TRBV7-9
size: once
DNA: TGTGCCAGCAGCCCCGCCTTGACAGGAAGGTACGAGCAGTACTTC
CDR3: CASSPALTGRYEQYF

D: .
J: TRBJ1-3
V: TRBV19
size: .
DNA: TGTGCCAGTAGGAATGGAAACACCATATATTTT
CDR3: CASRNGNTIYF

D: TRBD1
J: TRBJ1-2
V: TRBV3-1/TRBV3-2
size: .
DNA: TGTGCCAGCAGCCAAGATCTTGGCAGGGGGGGATATGGCTACACCTTC
CDR3: CASSQDLGRGGYGYTF

D: .
J: TRBJ2-7
V: TRBV5-4
size: .
DNA: TGTGCCAGCAGCGGTCAGGTAGATGCCTACGAGCAGTACTTC
CDR3: CASSGQVDAYEQYF

D: TRBD2
J: TRBJ2-1
V: TRBV27
size: .
DNA: TGTGCCAGCAGTGATAGCGGGGGCGCGCAGTTCTTC
CDR3: CASSDSGGAQFF

D: TRBD1
J: TRBJ1-5
V: TRBV19
size: .
DNA: TGTGCCAGTAGCTCGACAGGGGGCAATCAGCCCCAGCATTTT
CDR3: CASSSTGGNQPQHF

D: .
J: TRBJ1-2
V: TRBV2
size: .
DNA: TGTGCCAGCAGTGAAGCGAGGGCCTATGGCTACACCTTC
CDR3: CASSEARAYGYTF

D: .
J: TRBJ1-5
V: TRBV19
size: once
DNA: TGTGCCAGTAGTATAGTAGCGGGCCTAGATAGCAATCAGCCCCAGCATTTT
CDR3: CASSIVAGLDSNQPQHF

D: TRBD1
J: TRBJ1-3
V: TRBV13
size: .
DNA: TGTGCCAGCAGCTTCCGGGACAGCTCGTTGGGAAACACCATATATTTT
CDR3: CASSFRDSSLGNTIYF

D: TRBD2
J: TRBJ2-2
V: TRBV19
size: .
DNA: TGTGCCAGTAGTATAGACGGCGGGGGTTTTTACACCGGGGAGCTGTTTTTT
CDR3: CASSIDGGGFYTGELFF

D: .
J: TRBJ2-5
V: TRBV5-1
size: .
DNA: TGCGCCAGCAAAGGTCTGGGGGTCCAAGAGACCCAGTACTTC
CDR3: CASKGLGVQETQYF

D: TRBD1
J: TRBJ2-1
V: TRBV7-9
size: .
DNA: TGTGCCAGCAGCCGTTACAGGGGATACAATGAGCAGTTCTTC
CDR3: CASSRYRGYNEQFF

D: .
J: TRBJ2-3
V: TRBV2
size: .
DNA: TGTGCCAGCAGTGAAGTCCGGGGAACCACAGATACGCAGTATTTT
CDR3: CASSEVRGTTDTQYF

D: .
J: TRBJ2-3
V: TRBV4-3
size: .
DNA: TGCGCCAGCAGCCAAGATCACAGGGGCACAGATACGCAGTATTTT
CDR3: CASSQDHRGTDTQYF

D: .
J: TRBJ1-6
V: TRBV10-3
size: .
DNA: TGTGCCATCAGAGAGAAGGACAGTTTTAATTCACCCCTCCACTTT
CDR3: CAIREKDSFNSPLHF

D: .
J: TRBJ2-7
V: TRBV9
size: .
DNA: TGTGCCAGCAGCGAGGGGGGCACCTCCTACGAGCAGTACTTC
CDR3: CASSEGGTSYEQYF

D: .
J: TRBJ2-7
V: TRBV11-2
size: .
DNA: TGTGCCAGCAGCTTTGGGGCAGGGTTGTACGAGCAGTACTTC
CDR3: CASSFGAGLYEQYF

D: .
J: TRBJ2-7
V: TRBV6-2/TRBV6-3
size: once
DNA: TGTGCCAGCAGTTTAACCACCTACGAGCAGTACTTC
CDR3: CASSLTTYEQYF

D: TRBD1
J: TRBJ2-5
V: TRBV5-1
size: .
DNA: TGCGCCAGCAGCTTGGAACAGGGGGGAAAAGAGACCCAGTACTTC
CDR3: CASSLEQGGKETQYF

D: .
J: TRBJ2-7
V: TRBV11-2
size: .
DNA: TGTGCCAGCAGCTTAGATCAGACAGCTCGCCACGAGCAGTACTTC
CDR3: CASSLDQTARHEQYF

D: TRBD1
J: TRBJ1-2
V: TRBV29-1
size: .
DNA: TGCAGCGTTATAACTGATAATGACAGGGATAACTATGGCTACACCTTC
CDR3: CSVITDNDRDNYGYTF